This T cell receptor beta chain appears in the sequencing data of a study of beta chain features in type 1 diabetes. Whole-study findings and limits: Insertions at VDJ junctions were less frequent in type 1 diabetes patients. These patients also deleted more nucleotides at the same junctions. In these data, an HLA type influence on TCRB rearrangement remained unresolved. The study found moderately but significantly shorter TCRB CDR3s in all four CD4+ subsets of Type 1 diabetes patients.

Isolated RNA was reverse transcribed in full, so expressed TCRB transcripts were sequenced. Sequencing used immunoSEQ multiplex PCR; TCRdb keeps in-frame clones, though not all of them. The repertoire holds around 99,000 clones, with 40% as singletons. This clone was seen a handful of times. Its antigen is still unknown. Germline CDR1 is MNHEY and CDR2 is SMNVEV (reference sequence). CDR3 length equals 18 residues. Trimming cost V 4 bases and J 0 bases, with 16 bases left between them. Sequencing used stem cell memory CD4+ T cells from blood. The chain couples TRBV27 to TRBJ2-6; D gene uncertain. This TCR was sampled from a woman aged 18-29 years in good health. The CDR3 bases are TGTGCCAGCAGTTCCGACACGAGACGGCTCTCTGGGGCCAACGTCCTGACTTTC. Translated, it gives CASSSDTRRLSGANVLTF.